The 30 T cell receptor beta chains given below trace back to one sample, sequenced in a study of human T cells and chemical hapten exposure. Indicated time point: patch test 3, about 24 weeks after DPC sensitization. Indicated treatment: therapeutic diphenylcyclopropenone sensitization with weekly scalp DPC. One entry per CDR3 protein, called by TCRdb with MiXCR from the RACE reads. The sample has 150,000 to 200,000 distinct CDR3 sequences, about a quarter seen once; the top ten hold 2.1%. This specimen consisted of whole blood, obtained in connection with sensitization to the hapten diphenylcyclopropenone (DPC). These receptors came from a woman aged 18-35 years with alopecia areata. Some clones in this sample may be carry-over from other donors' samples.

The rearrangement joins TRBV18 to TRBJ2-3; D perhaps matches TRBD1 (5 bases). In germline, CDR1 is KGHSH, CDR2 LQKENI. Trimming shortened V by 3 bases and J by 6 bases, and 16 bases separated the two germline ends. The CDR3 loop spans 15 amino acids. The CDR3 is CASSPELGVRDTQYF. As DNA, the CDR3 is TGTGCCAGCTCACCGGAATTAGGGGTTCGGGATACGCAGTATTTT.

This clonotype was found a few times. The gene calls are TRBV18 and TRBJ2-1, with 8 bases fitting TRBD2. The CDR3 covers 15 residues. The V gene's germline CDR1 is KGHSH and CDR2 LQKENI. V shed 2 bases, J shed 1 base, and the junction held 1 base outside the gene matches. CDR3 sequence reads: CASSPGGGSYNEQFF. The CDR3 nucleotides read TGTGCCAGCTCACCAGGCGGGGGGTCCTACAATGAGCAGTTCTTC.

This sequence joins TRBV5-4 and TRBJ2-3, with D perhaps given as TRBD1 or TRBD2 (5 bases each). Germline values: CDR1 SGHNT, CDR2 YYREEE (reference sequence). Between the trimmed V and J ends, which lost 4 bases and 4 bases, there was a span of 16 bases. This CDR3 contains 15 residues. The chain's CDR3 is CASSPGAGFADTQYF. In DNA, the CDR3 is TGTGCCAGCAGCCCCGGGGCAGGGTTTGCAGATACGCAGTATTTT.

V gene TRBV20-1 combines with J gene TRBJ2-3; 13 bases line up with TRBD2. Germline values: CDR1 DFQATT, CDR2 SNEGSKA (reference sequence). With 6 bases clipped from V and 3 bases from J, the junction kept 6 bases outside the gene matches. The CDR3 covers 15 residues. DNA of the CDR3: TGCAGTGCCACACGACTAGCGGGGGGTACAGATACGCAGTATTTT. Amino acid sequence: CSATRLAGGTDTQYF.

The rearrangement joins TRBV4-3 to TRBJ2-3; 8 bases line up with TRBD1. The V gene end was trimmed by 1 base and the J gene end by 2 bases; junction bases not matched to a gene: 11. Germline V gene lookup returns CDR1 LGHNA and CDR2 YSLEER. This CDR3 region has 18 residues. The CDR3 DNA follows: TGCGCCAGCAGCCAAGCCCCGGGGCAGGGGGCTATCACAGATACGCAGTATTTT. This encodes CASSQAPGQGAITDTQYF.

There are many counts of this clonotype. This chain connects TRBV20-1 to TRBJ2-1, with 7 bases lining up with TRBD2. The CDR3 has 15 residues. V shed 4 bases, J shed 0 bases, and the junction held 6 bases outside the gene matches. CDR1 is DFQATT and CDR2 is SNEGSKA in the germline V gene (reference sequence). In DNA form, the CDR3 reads TGCAGTGCTACTCCAGCGGGGAGCTCCTACAATGAGCAGTTCTTC. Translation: CSATPAGSSYNEQFF.

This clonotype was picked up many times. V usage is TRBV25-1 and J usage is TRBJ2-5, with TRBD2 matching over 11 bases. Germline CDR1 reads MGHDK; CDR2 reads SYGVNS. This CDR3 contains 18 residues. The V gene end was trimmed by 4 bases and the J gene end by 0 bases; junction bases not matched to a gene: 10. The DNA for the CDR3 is TGTGCCAGCAGTGGCACGACTAGCGGGGAGAGGTACCAAGAGACCCAGTACTTC. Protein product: CASSGTTSGERYQETQYF.

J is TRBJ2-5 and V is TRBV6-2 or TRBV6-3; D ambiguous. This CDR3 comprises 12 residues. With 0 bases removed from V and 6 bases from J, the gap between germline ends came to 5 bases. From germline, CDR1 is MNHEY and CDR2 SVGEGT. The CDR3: CASSYSRQTQYF. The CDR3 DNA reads TGTGCCAGCAGTTACTCGAGGCAGACCCAGTACTTC.

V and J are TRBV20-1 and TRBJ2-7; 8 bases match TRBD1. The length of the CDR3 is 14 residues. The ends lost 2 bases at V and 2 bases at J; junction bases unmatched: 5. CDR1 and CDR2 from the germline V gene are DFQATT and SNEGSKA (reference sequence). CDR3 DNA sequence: TGCAGTGCTAGACGGACAGGGCCGCCCTACGAGCAGTACTTC. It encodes CSARRTGPPYEQYF.

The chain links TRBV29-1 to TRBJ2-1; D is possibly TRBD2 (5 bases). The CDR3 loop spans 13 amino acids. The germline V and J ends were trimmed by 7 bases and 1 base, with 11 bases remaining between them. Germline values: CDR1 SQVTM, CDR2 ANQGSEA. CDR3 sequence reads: CSAGGGSYNEQFF. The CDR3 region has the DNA TGCAGCGCGGGTGGCGGGTCCTACAATGAGCAGTTCTTC.

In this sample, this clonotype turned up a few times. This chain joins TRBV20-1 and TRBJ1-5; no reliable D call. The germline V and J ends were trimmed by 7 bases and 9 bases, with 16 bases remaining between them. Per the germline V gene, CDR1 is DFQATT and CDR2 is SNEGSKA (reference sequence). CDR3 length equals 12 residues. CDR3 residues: CSVSVPSRPQHF. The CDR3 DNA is TGCAGTGTATCCGTACCCAGTAGGCCCCAGCATTTT.

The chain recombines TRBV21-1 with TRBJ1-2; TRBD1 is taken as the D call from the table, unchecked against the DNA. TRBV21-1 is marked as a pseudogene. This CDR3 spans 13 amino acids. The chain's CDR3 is CASRTGGNYGYTF. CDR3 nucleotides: TGTGCCAGCAGGACAGGGGGCAACTATGGCTACACCTTC.

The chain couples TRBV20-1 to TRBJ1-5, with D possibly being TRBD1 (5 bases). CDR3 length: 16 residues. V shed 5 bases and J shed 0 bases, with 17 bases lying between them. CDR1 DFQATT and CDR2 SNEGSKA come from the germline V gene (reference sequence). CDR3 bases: TGCAGTGCTCCTACAACAGGAGACTATAGCAATCAGCCCCAGCATTTT. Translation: CSAPTTGDYSNQPQHF.

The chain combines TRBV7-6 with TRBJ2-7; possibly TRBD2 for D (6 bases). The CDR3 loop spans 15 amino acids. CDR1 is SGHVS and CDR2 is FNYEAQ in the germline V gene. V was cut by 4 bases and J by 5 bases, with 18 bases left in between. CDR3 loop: CASSSSRAGLDEQYF. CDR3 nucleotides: TGTGCCAGCAGCTCCTCCCGGGCGGGACTCGACGAGCAGTACTTC.

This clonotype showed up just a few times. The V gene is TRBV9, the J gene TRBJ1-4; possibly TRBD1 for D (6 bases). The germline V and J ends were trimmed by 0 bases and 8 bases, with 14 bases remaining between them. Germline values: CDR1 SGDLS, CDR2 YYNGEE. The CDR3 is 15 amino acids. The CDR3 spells CASSVAPIQGEKLFF. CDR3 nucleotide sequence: TGTGCCAGCAGCGTAGCGCCGATACAGGGAGAAAAACTGTTTTTT.

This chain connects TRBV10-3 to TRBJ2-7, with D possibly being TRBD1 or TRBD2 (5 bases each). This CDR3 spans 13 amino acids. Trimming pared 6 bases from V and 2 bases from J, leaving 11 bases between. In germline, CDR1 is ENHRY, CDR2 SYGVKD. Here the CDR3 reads CAIRGTETYEQYF. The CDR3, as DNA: TGTGCCATCAGGGGGACCGAAACCTACGAGCAGTACTTC.

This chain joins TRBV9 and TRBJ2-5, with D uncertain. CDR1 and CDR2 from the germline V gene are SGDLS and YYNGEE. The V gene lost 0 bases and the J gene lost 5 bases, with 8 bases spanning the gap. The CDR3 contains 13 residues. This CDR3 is CASSVVVGETQYF. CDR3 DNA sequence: TGTGCCAGCAGCGTAGTCGTGGGGGAGACCCAGTACTTC.

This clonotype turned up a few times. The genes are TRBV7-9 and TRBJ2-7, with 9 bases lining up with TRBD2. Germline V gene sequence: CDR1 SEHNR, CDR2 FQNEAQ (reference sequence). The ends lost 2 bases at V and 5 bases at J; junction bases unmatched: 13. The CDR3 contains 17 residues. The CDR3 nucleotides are TGTGCCAGCAGCTTAAGAGTAGGTGGTAGCGGGAGCGACGAGCAGTACTTC. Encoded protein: CASSLRVGGSGSDEQYF.

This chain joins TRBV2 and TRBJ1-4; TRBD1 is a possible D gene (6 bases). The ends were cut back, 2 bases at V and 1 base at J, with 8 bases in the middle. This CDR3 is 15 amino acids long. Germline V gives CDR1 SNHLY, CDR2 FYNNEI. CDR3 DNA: TGTGCCAGCAGTGAACCGACAGGAACTAATGAAAAACTGTTTTTT. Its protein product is CASSEPTGTNEKLFF.

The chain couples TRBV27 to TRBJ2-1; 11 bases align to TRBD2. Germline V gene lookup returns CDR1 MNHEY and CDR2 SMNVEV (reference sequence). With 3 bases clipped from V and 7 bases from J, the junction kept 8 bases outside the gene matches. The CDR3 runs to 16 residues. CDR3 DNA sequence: TGTGCCAGCAGTTTGTCTAGCGGGAGGCTTTTTAATGAGCAGTTCTTC. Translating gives CASSLSSGRLFNEQFF.

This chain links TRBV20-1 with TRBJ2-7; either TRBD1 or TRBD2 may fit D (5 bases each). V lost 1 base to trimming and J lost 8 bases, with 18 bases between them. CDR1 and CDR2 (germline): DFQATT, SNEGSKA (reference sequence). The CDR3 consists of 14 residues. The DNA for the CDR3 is TGCAGTGCTAGAGCCTGGGACCCGCAGGAAAAGCAGTACTTC. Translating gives CSARAWDPQEKQYF.

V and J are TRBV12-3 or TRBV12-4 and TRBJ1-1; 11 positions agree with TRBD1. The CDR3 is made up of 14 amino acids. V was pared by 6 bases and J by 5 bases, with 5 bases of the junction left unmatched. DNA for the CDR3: TGTGCCAGCAGATCGGACAGGGGGCGGACTGAAGCTTTCTTT. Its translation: CASRSDRGRTEAFF.

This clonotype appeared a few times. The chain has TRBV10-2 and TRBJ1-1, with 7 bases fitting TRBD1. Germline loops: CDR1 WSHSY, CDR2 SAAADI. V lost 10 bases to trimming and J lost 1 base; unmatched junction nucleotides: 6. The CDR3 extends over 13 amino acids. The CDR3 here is CAINRGQNTEAFF. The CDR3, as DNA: TGCGCCATCAACAGGGGCCAGAACACTGAAGCTTTCTTT.

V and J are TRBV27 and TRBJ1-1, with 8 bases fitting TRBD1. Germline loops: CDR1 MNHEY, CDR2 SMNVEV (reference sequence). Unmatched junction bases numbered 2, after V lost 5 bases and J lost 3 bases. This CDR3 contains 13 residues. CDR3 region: CASSPDRDTEAFF. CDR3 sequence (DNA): TGTGCCAGCAGTCCGGACAGGGACACTGAAGCTTTCTTT.

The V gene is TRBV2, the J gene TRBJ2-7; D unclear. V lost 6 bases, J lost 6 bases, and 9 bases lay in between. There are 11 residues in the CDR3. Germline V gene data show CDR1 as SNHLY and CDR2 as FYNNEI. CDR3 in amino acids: CASRVNLEQYF. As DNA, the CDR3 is TGTGCCAGCAGGGTGAACCTCGAGCAGTACTTC.

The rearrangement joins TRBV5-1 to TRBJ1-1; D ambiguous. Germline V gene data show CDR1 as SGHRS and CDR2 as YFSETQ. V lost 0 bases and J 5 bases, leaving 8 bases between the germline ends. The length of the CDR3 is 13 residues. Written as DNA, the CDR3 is TGCGCCAGCAGCTTGGCCCCGGGGACTGAAGCTTTCTTT. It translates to CASSLAPGTEAFF.

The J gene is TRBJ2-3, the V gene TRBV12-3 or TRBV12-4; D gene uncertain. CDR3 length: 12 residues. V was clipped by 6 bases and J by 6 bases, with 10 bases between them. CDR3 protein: CASSSTSDTQYF. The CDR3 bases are TGTGCCAGCAGCTCTACCTCCGATACGCAGTATTTT.

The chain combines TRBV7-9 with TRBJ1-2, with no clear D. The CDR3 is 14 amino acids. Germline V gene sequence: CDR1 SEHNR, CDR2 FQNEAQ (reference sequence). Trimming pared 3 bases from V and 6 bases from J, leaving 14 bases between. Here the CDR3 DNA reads TGTGCCAGCAGCTTGGCGATTATCCAGGATGGCTACACCTTC. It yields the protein CASSLAIIQDGYTF.

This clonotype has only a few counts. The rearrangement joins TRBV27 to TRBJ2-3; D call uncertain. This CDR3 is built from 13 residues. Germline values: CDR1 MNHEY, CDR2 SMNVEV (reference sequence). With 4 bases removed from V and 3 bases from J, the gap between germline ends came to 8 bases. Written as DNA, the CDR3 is TGTGCCAGCAGTTGGTCAGGTACAGATACGCAGTATTTT. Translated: CASSWSGTDTQYF.

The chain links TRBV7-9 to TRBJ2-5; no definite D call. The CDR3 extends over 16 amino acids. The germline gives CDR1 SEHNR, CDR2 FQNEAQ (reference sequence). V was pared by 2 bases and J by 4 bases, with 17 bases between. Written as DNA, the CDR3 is TGTGCCAGCAGCTTACGGCGTGGCGCCATTCTAGAGACCCAGTACTTC. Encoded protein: CASSLRRGAILETQYF.